What follows describes a single T cell receptor (beta chain). Its target is not known. These data belong to a study of T cell responses to AZD1222 COVID-19 vaccine. Overall study findings and caveats: Once two AZD1222 doses were given, Spike-specific TCR breadth and depth went up. There were repertoire samples only from the period after the peak T cell response.

Profiled with immunoSEQ multiplex PCR; TCRdb holds only in-frame clones, not every one. The sample lists about 180,000 clones, 85% to 90% seen once, with around a tenth in the top ten. The CDR3 loop spans 20 amino acids. The chain has TRBV21-1 and TRBJ2-1; TRBD2, the table's D call, was not compared with the DNA. TRBV21-1 constitutes a pseudogene. The clonotype comes from an adult who received the AZD1222 COVID-19 vaccine. The specimen was peripheral blood, collected 28 days after the second AZD1222 dose. The CDR3 protein is CASSKNSGTSGGQAYNEQFF. The CDR3 DNA reads TGTGCCAGCAGCAAAAATTCCGGGACTAGCGGGGGGCAGGCGTACAATGAGCAGTTCTTC.